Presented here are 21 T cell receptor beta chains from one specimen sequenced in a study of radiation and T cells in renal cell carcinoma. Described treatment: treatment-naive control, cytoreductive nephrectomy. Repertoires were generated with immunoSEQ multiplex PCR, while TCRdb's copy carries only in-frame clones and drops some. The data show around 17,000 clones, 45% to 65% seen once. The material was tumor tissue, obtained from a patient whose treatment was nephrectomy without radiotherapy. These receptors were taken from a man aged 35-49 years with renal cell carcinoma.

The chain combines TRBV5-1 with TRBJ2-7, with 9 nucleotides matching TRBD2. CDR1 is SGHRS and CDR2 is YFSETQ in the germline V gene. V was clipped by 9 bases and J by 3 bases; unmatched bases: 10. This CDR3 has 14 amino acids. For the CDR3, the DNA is TGCGCCAACCAACTAGCGGGTTCCTTCTACGAGCAGTACTTC. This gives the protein CANQLAGSFYEQYF.

The CDR3 is CASSRQILYNEQFF. The CDR3 DNA reads as TGTGCCAGCAGCCGACAGATCCTCTACAATGAGCAGTTCTTC. The J gene is TRBJ2-1, the V gene TRBV27; a weak D match, TRBD1 (5 bases). The CDR3 is 14 amino acids. Per germline, CDR1 MNHEY and CDR2 SMNVEV (reference sequence). V dropped 6 bases and J dropped 3 bases, with 12 bases sitting between them.

CDR3 DNA sequence: TGTGCCACTCAGCGGGGGGGTTTCAATGAGCAGTTCTTC. Its translation is CATQRGGFNEQFF. The V and J genes are TRBV27 and TRBJ2-1; 10 bases match TRBD2. The CDR3 has 13 residues. After removal of 10 bases from V and 6 bases from J, the junction contained 6 bases not matched to a gene. CDR1 and CDR2 from the germline V gene are MNHEY and SMNVEV (reference sequence).

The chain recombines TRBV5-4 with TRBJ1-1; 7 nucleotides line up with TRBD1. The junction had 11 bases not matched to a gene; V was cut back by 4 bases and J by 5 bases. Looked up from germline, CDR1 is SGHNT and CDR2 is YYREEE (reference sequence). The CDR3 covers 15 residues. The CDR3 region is CASSPLKGAGTEAFF. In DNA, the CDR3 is TGTGCCAGCAGCCCCCTGAAGGGGGCCGGAACTGAAGCTTTCTTT.

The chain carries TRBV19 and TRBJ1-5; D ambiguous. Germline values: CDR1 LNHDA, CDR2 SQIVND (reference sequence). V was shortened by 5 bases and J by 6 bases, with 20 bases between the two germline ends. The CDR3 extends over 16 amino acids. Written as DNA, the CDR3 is TGTGCCAGTAGTTCCTGGCGGGTGGGGAGTATTCAGCCCCAGCATTTT. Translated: CASSSWRVGSIQPQHF.

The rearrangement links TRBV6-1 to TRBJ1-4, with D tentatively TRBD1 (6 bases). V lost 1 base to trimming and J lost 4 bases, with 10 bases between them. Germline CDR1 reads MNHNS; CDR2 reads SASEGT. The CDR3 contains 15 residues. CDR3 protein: CASSEGQAFNEKLFF. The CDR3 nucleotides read TGTGCCAGCAGTGAAGGACAGGCTTTTAATGAAAAACTGTTTTTT.

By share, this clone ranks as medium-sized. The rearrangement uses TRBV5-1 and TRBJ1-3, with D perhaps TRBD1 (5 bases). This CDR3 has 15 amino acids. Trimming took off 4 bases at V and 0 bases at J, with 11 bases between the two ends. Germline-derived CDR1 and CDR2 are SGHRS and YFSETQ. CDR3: CASSPGPTSGNTIYF. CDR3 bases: TGCGCCAGCAGCCCGGGACCGACCTCTGGAAACACCATATATTTT.

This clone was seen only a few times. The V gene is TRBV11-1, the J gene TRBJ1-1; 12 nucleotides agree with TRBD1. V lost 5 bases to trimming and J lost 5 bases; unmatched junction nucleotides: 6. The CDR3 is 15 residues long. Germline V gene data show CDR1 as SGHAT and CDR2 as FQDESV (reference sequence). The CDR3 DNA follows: TGTGCCAGCAGCCTCGGGACAGGGGGCTGGACTGAAGCTTTCTTT. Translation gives CASSLGTGGWTEAFF.

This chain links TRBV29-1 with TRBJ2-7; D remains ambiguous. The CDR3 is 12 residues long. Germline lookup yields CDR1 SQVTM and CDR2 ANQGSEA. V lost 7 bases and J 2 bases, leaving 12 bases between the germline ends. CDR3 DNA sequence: TGCAGCGCCAAGAGCAACACCTACGAGCAGTACTTC. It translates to CSAKSNTYEQYF.

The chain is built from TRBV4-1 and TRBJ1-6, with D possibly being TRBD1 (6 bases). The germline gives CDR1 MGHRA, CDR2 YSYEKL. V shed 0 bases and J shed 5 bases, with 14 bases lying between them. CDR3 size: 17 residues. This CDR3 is CASSQDLRGANNSPLHF. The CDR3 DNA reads TGCGCCAGCAGCCAAGATCTTCGGGGGGCCAATAATTCACCCCTCCACTTT.

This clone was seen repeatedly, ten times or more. The CDR3 coding sequence is TGTGCCAGCAGTCAGGACAGGGATTATAGCAATCAGCCCCAGCATTTT. Translation: CASSQDRDYSNQPQHF. The genes are TRBV2 and TRBJ1-5; 8 bases agree with TRBD1. Germline V gives CDR1 SNHLY, CDR2 FYNNEI. J lost 0 bases, V lost 5 bases, and 6 bases had no gene match. CDR3 length: 16 amino acids.

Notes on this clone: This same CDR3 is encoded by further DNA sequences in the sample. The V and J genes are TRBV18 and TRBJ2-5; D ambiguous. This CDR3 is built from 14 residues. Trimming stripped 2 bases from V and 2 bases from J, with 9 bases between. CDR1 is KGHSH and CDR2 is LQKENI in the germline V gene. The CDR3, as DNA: TGTGCCAGCTCACCAAGGACCCGTCAAGAGACCCAGTACTTC. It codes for CASSPRTRQETQYF.

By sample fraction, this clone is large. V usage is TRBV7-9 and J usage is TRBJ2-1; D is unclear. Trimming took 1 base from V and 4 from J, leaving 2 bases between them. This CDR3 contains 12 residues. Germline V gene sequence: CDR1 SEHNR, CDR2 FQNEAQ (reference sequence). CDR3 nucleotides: TGTGCCAGCAGCTTAGGTTACAATGAGCAGTTCTTC. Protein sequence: CASSLGYNEQFF.

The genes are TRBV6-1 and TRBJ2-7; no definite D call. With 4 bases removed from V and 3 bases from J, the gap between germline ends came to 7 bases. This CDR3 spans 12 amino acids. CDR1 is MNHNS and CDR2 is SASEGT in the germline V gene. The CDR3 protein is CASSGAFYEQYF. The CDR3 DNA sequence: TGTGCCAGCAGTGGAGCCTTCTACGAGCAGTACTTC.

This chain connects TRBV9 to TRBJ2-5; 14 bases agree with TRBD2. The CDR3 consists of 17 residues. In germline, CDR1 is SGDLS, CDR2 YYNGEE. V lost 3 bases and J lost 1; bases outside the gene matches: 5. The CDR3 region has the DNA TGTGCCAGCAGCGCAGGGACTAGCGGGGGACTCCAAGAGACCCAGTACTTC. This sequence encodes CASSAGTSGGLQETQYF.

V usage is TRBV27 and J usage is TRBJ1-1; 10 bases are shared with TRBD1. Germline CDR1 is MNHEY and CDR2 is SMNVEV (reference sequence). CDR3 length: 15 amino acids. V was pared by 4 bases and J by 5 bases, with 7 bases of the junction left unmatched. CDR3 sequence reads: CASSYPGQGITEAFF. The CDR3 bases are TGTGCCAGCAGTTACCCGGGACAGGGGATTACTGAAGCTTTCTTT.

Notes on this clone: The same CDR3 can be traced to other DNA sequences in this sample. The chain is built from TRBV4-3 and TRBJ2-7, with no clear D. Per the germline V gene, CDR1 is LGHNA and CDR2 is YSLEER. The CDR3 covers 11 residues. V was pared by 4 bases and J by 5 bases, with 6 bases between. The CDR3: CASSLGDEQYF. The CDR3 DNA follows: TGCGCCAGCAGCCTAGGCGACGAGCAGTACTTC.

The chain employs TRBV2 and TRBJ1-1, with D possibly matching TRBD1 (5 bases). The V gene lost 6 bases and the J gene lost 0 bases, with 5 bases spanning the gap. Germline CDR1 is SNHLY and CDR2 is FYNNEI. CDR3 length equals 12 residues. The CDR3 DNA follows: TGTGCCAGCAGGACAGTGAACACTGAAGCTTTCTTT. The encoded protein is CASRTVNTEAFF. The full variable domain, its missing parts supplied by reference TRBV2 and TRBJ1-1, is EPEVTQTPSHQVTQMGQEVILRCVPISNHLYFYWYRQILGQKVEFLVSFYNNEISEKSEIFDDQFSVERPDGSNFTLKIRSTKLEDSAMYFCASRTVNTEAFFGQGTRLTVV.

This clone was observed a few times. DNA of the CDR3: TGTGCCAGCAGCCCGGGACAGGGAGGTAACATTCAGTACTTC. This gives the protein CASSPGQGGNIQYF. The chain couples TRBV6-5 to TRBJ2-4; 9 bases agree with TRBD1. CDR1 and CDR2 from the germline V gene are MNHEY and SVGAGI. CDR3 length: 14 amino acids. V shed 6 bases, J shed 7 bases, and the junction held 7 bases outside the gene matches.

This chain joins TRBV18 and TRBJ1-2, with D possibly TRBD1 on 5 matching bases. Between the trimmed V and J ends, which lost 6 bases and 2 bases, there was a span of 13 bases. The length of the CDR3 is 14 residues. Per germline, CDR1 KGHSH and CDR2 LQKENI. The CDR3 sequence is CASSPGMENYGYTF. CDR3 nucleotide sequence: TGTGCCAGCTCCCCAGGGATGGAGAACTATGGCTACACCTTC.

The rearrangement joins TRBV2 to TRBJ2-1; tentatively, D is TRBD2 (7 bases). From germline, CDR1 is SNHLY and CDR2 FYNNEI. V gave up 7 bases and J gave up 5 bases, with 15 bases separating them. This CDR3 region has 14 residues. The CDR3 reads CASTEGGGDNEQFF. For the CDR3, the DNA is TGTGCCAGCACCGAAGGGGGGGGAGACAATGAGCAGTTCTTC.